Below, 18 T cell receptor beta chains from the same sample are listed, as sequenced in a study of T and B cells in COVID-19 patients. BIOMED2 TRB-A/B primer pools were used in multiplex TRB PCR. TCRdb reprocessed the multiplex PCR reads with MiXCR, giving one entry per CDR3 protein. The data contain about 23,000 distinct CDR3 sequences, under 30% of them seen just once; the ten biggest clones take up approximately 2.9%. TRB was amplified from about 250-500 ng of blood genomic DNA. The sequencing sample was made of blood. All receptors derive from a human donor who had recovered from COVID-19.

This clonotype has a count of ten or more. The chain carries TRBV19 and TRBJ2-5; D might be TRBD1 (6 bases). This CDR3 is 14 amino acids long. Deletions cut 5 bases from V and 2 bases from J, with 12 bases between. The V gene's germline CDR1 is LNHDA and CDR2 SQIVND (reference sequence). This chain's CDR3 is CASSPWGLQETQYF. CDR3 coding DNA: TGTGCCAGTAGTCCATGGGGGCTGCAAGAGACCCAGTACTTC.

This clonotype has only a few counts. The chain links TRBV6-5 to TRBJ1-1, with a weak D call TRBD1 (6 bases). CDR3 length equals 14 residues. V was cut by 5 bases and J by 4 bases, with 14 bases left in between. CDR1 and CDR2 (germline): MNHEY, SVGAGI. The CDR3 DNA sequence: TGTGCCAGCAGTGCTCAGGGGTACGGCACTGAAGCTTTCTTT. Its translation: CASSAQGYGTEAFF.

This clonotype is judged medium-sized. The DNA of the CDR3 is TGTGCCAGTAGTATAGGAGGACTAGCGGGACGAGAGACCCAGTACTTC. Protein sequence: CASSIGGLAGRETQYF. This chain joins TRBV19 and TRBJ2-5, with 12 bases identical to TRBD2. The CDR3 totals 16 residues. Germline CDR1 is LNHDA and CDR2 is SQIVND (reference sequence). V shed 1 base, J shed 4 bases, and the junction held 4 bases outside the gene matches.

This chain's CDR3 is CAPGTGDGNEQFF. The CDR3 DNA reads TGTGCCCCTGGTACGGGCGATGGAAATGAGCAGTTCTTC. The V call is TRBV7-9, the J call TRBJ2-1; no reliable D call. Between the trimmed V and J ends, which lost 11 bases and 7 bases, there was a span of 18 bases. Looked up from germline, CDR1 is SEHNR and CDR2 is FQNEAQ (reference sequence). CDR3 length equals 13 residues.

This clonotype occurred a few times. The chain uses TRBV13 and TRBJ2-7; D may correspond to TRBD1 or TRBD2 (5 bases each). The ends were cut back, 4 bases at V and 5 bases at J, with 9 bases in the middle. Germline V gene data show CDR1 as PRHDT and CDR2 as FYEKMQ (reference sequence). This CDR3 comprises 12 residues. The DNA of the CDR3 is TGTGCCAGCAGCTCCTGGGACGACGAGCAGTACTTC. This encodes CASSSWDDEQYF.

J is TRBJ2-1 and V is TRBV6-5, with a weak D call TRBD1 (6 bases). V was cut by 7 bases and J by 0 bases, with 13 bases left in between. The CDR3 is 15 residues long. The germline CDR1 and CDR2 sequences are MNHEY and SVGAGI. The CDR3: CASTLTGPSYNEQFF. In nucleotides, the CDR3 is TGTGCCAGCACCCTAACAGGGCCCTCCTACAATGAGCAGTTCTTC.

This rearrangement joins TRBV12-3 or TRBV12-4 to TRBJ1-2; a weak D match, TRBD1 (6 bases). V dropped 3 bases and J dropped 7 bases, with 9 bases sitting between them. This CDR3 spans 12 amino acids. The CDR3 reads CASSFLGAGYTF. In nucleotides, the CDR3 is TGTGCCAGCAGTTTTTTGGGGGCTGGCTACACCTTC.

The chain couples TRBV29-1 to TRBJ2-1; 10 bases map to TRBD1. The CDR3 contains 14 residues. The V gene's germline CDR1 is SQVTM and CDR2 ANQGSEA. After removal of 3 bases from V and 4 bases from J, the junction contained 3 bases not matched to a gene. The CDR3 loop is CSVEGTGAYNEQFF. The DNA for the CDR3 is TGCAGCGTTGAGGGGACAGGGGCATACAATGAGCAGTTCTTC.

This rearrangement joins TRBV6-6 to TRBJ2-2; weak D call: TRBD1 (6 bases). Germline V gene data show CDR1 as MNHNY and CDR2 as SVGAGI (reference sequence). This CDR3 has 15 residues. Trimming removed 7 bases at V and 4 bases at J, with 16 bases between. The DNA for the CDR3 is TGTGCCAGCAACCAGTTGGGGGCCGGCACCGGGGAGCTGTTTTTT. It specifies CASNQLGAGTGELFF.

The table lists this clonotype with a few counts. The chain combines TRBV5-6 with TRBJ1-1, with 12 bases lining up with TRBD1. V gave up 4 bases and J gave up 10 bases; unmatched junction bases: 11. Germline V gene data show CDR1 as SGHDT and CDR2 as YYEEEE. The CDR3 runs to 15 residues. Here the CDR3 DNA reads TGTGCCAGCAGCCCCGTCCCGGGACAGGGGGCTCTAGCTTTCTTT. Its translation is CASSPVPGQGALAFF.

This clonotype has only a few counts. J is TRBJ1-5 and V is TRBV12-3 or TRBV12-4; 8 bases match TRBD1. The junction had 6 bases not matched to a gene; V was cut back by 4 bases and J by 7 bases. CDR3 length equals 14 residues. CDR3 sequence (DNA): TGTGCCAGCAGTTATACAGGGGGAAAACAGCCCCAGCATTTT. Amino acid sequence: CASSYTGGKQPQHF.

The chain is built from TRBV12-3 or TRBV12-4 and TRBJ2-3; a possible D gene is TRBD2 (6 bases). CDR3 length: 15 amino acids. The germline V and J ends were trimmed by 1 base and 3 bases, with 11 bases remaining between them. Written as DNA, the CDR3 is TGTGCCAGCAGTTTAGATTTGCGGGGAACAGATACGCAGTATTTT. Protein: CASSLDLRGTDTQYF.

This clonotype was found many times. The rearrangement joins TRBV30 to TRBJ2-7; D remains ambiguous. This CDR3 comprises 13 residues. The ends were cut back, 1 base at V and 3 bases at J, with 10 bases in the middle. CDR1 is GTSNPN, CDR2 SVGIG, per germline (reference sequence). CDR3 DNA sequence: TGTGCCTGGAGTGCAATTACCATCTACGAGCAGTACTTC. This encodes CAWSAITIYEQYF.

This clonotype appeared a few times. CDR3 DNA: TGTGCCAGCTCACCTGGGGCTGAGGGACTAGACGAGCAGTACTTC. It is translated as CASSPGAEGLDEQYF. V usage is TRBV18 and J usage is TRBJ2-7; the match to TRBD2 covers 8 bases. CDR3 size: 15 residues. Germline V gene data show CDR1 as KGHSH and CDR2 as LQKENI. J gave up 5 bases and V 3 bases, and 9 bases lay outside the gene matches.

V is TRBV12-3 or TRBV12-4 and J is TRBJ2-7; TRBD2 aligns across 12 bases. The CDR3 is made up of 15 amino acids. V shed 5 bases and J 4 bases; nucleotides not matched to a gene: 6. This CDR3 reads CASSLRLAGVYEQYF. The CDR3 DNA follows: TGTGCCAGCAGTCTTCGACTAGCGGGAGTTTACGAGCAGTACTTC.

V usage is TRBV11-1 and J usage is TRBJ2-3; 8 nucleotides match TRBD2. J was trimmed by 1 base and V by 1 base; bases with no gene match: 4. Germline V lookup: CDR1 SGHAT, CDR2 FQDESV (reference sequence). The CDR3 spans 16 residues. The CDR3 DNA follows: TGTGCCAGCAGCTTAGGGTTAGCGGGGCGCACAGATACGCAGTATTTT. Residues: CASSLGLAGRTDTQYF.

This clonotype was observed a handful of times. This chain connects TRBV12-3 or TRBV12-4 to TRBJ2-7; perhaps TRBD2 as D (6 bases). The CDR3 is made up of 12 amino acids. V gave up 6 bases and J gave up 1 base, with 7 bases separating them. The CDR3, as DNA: TGTGCCAGCAGGGCGGGATCCTACGAGCAGTACTTC. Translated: CASRAGSYEQYF.

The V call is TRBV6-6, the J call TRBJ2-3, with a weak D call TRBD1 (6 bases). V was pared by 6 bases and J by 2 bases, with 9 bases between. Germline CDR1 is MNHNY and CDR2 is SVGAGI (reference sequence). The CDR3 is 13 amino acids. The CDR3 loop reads CASRRQATDTQYF. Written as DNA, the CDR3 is TGTGCCAGCAGACGACAGGCCACAGATACGCAGTATTTT.